This T cell receptor beta chain is drawn from a study of cytomegalovirus exposure and HLA in healthy donors. V shed 1 base and J shed 6 bases, with 9 bases lying between them. CDR3 length: 13 residues. Germline V CDR1 and CDR2: SGHNT, YENEEA. The table came from immunoSEQ multiplex PCR; TCRdb's copy has only in-frame clones and leaves some out. The data show under 300,000 clones, 80% to 90% seen once. The clonotype was recovered from a woman between 18 and 29 years old in good health and CMV-seronegative. The sequencing input was PBMCs. The J gene is TRBJ1-1, the V gene TRBV11-3, with D possibly TRBD1 on 5 matching bases. In DNA, the CDR3 is TGTGCCAGCAGCTTAGCACCGACAGCTGAAGCTTTCTTT. This encodes CASSLAPTAEAFF.